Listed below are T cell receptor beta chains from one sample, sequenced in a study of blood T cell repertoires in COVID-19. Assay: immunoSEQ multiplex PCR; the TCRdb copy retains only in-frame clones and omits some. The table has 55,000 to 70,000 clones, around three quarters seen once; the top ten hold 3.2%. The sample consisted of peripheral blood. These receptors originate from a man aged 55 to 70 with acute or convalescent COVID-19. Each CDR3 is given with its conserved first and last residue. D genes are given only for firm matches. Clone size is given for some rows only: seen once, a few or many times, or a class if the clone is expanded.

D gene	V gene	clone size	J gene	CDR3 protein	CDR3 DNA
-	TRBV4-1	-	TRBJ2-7	CASSPGQAEQYF	TGCGCCAGCAGCCCAGGACAAGCCGAGCAGTACTTC
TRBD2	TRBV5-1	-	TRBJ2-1	CASSFKRGVPHSYNEQFF	TGCGCCAGCAGCTTTAAGCGGGGCGTCCCCCACTCCTACAATGAGCAGTTCTTC
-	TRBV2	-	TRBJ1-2	CASSARDGGYGYTF	TGTGCCAGCAGTGCTAGGGACGGGGGCTATGGCTACACCTTC
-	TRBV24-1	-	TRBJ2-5	CATSARGQETQYF	TGTGCCACCAGTGCAAGGGGGCAAGAGACCCAGTACTTC
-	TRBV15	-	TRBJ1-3	CATSRDRSPGNTIYF	TGTGCCACCAGCAGAGATCGGTCCCCGGGGAACACCATATATTTT
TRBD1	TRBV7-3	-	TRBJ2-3	CASSSPGTVATDTQYF	TGTGCCAGCAGCTCCCCCGGGACAGTGGCCACAGATACGCAGTATTTT
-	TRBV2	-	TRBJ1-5	CASSETDRKQPQHF	TGTGCCAGCAGTGAAACCGACAGGAAACAGCCCCAGCATTTT
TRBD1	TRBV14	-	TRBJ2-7	CASSLTPGQASYEQYF	TGTGCCAGCAGCCTTACTCCGGGACAGGCCTCCTACGAGCAGTACTTC
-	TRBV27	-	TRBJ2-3	CASSHGQNTYTQYF	TGTGCCAGCAGTCACGGACAGAACACATATACGCAGTATTTT
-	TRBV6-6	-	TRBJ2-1	CASSQGRAYNEQFF	TGTGCCAGCAGCCAGGGCAGAGCCTACAATGAGCAGTTCTTC
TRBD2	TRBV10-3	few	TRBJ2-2	CAIRASGGTDTGELFF	TGTGCCATCAGAGCGAGCGGGGGGACCGACACCGGGGAGCTGTTTTTT
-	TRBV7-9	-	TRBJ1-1	CASSPQENTEAFF	TGTGCCAGCAGTCCCCAGGAGAACACTGAAGCTTTCTTT
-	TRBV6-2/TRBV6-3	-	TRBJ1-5	CASSYQSGRHQPQHF	TGTGCCAGCAGTTACCAAAGTGGGAGGCATCAGCCCCAGCATTTT
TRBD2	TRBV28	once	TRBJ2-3	CASSSSVAGGFTDTQYF	TGTGCCAGCAGTTCCTCAGTAGCGGGGGGCTTCACAGATACGCAGTATTTT
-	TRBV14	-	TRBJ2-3	CASSQGGGTQYF	TGTGCCAGCAGCCAAGGGGGAGGTACGCAGTATTTT
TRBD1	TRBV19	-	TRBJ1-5	CASKADRGQQPQHF	TGTGCCAGTAAGGCGGACAGGGGGCAACAGCCCCAGCATTTT
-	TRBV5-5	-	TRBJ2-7	CASSASEGVEQYF	TGTGCCAGCAGCGCCTCTGAGGGGGTAGAGCAGTACTTC
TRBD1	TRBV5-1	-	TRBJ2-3	CASSLGQGSMADTQYF	TGCGCCAGCAGCTTGGGACAGGGTAGTATGGCAGATACGCAGTATTTT
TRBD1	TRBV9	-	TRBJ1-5	CAIRPGTGAFRSNQPQHF	TGTGCCATCCGCCCCGGGACAGGGGCTTTTCGAAGCAATCAGCCCCAGCATTTT
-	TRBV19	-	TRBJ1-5	CASSIGRWRAQHF	TGTGCCAGTAGTATCGGGCGGTGGCGGGCCCAGCATTTT
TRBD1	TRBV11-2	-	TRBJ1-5	CASSPGQGDNQPQHF	TGTGCCAGCAGCCCCGGACAGGGGGACAATCAGCCCCAGCATTTT
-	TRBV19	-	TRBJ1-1	CASKAQAAQAFF	TGTGCCAGTAAAGCACAGGCGGCCCAAGCTTTCTTT
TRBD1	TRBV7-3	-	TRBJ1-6	CASSLQGAANSPLHF	TGTGCCAGCAGCCTTCAGGGGGCGGCTAATTCACCCCTCCACTTT
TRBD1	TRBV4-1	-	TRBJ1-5	CASSHSGDRAGDQPQHF	TGCGCCAGCAGCCACTCAGGGGACAGGGCGGGAGATCAGCCCCAGCATTTT
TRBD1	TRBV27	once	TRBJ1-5	CASRPRDSPYSNQPQHF	TGTGCCAGCAGGCCCCGGGACAGCCCCTATAGCAATCAGCCCCAGCATTTT
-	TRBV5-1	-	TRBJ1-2	CASSLEREDGYTF	TGCGCCAGCAGCTTGGAGCGGGAGGATGGCTACACCTTC
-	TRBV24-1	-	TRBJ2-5	CATSGDSSETQYF	TGTGCCACCAGTGGTGACTCCTCGGAGACCCAGTACTTC
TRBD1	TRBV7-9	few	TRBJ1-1	CASSLGGSGGTEAFF	TGTGCCAGCAGCTTAGGAGGGTCAGGGGGCACTGAAGCTTTCTTT
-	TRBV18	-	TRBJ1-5	CASSPEYNQPQHF	TGTGCCAGCTCACCCGAGTACAATCAGCCCCAGCATTTT
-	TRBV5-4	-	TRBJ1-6	CASSPWPPGDGGYNSPLHF	TGTGCCAGCTCCCCCTGGCCCCCCGGGGATGGAGGGTATAATTCACCCCTCCACTTT
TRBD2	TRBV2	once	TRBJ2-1	CASRRRLAGNNEQFF	TGTGCCAGCAGAAGAAGACTAGCGGGTAACAATGAGCAGTTCTTC
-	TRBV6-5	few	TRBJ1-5	CASSPPPGGQPQHF	TGTGCCAGCAGCCCCCCGCCCGGAGGTCAGCCCCAGCATTTT
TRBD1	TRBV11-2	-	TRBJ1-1	CASRRTGAGTEAFF	TGTGCCAGCAGACGTACAGGGGCAGGTACTGAAGCTTTCTTT
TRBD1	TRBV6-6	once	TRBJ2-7	CASRPGTGIYEQYF	TGTGCCAGCAGACCCGGGACAGGGATATACGAGCAGTACTTC
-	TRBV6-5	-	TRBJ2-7	CASSSATDYSYEQYF	TGTGCCAGCAGTTCGGCAACAGACTACTCCTACGAGCAGTACTTC
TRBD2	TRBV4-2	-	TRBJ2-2	CASRMPGSLAGDSGELFF	TGTGCCAGCAGGATGCCCGGTTCCCTAGCGGGGGACTCCGGGGAGCTGTTTTTT
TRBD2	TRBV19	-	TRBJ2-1	CASRLAGGPSNEQFF	TGTGCCAGTAGATTAGCGGGGGGGCCGTCGAATGAGCAGTTCTTC
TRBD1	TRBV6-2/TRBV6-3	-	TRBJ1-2	CASSRGGRNYGYTF	TGTGCCAGCAGTAGAGGGGGCCGTAACTATGGCTACACCTTC
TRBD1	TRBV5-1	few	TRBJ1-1	CASSTRDRDQAFF	TGCGCCAGCAGCACCCGGGACAGGGATCAAGCTTTCTTT
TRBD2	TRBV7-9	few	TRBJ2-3	CASSLVPLFKRGSTDTQYF	TGTGCCAGCAGCTTAGTTCCCCTCTTCAAGCGGGGTAGCACAGATACGCAGTATTTT
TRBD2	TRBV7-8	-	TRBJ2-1	CASSSTSGALNEQFF	TGTGCCAGCAGCTCGACTAGCGGGGCACTCAATGAGCAGTTCTTC
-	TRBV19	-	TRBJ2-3	CASSIETGSDTQYF	TGTGCCAGTAGTATAGAAACAGGGTCAGATACGCAGTATTTT
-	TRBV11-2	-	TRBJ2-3	CASSLGAQAQTDTQYF	TGTGCCAGCAGCTTAGGAGCACAGGCCCAGACAGATACGCAGTATTTT
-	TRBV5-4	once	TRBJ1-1	CASSSYGGLNTEAFF	TGTGCCAGCAGCTCCTATGGAGGGCTGAACACTGAAGCTTTCTTT
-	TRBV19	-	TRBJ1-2	CASRSTTGRGYTF	TGTGCCAGTAGGTCAACGACAGGTCGGGGCTACACCTTC
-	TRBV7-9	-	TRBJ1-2	CASSLAERTDYTF	TGTGCCAGCAGCTTAGCAGAAAGGACTGACTACACCTTC
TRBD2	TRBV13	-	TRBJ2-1	CASSDTSGAYNEQFF	TGTGCCAGCAGCGATACTAGCGGGGCCTACAATGAGCAGTTCTTC
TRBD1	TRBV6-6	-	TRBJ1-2	CASNRGDYGYTF	TGTGCCAGCAACAGGGGAGACTATGGCTACACCTTC
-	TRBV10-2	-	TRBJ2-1	CASSRLGDEQFF	TGCGCCAGCAGCCGACTAGGGGATGAGCAGTTCTTC
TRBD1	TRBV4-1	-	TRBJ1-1	CASSQGQGGTEAFF	TGCGCCAGCAGCCAGGGACAGGGTGGGACTGAAGCTTTCTTT
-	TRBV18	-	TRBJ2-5	CASSRGQGGETQYF	TGTGCCAGCTCCCGGGGCCAAGGGGGAGAGACCCAGTACTTC
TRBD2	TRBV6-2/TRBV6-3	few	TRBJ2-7	CASSSPGEGPRDEQYF	TGTGCCAGCAGTTCCCCTGGGGAGGGCCCAAGAGACGAGCAGTACTTC
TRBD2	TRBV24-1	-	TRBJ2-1	CATSDLREGSVNEQFF	TGTGCCACCAGTGATTTGCGGGAGGGGTCGGTCAATGAGCAGTTCTTC
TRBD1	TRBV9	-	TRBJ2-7	CASSVDMTGATYEQYF	TGTGCCAGCAGCGTAGATATGACAGGGGCAACCTACGAGCAGTACTTC